The 25 T cell receptor beta chains reported below all come from one sample, sequenced in a study of tumor and adjacent non-tumor tissue in lung cancer. The library came from three nested PCR rounds adapted from ARM-PCR protocols. Each CDR3 protein gets one entry after TCRdb re-called the multiplex PCR reads with MiXCR. The sample lists about 43,000 distinct CDR3 sequences, approximately 57% occurring once. No cell sorting was done before RNA was extracted from the tissue. Distant lung tissue was collected more than 3 cm away from the tumor edge. What was sequenced was distant non-tumor lung tissue. The receptor set was obtained from a man aged 50-60 years with non-small cell lung cancer.

The chain combines TRBV28 with TRBJ2-1, with a possible D match to TRBD1 (6 bases). The CDR3 extends over 14 amino acids. Germline V lookup: CDR1 MDHEN, CDR2 SYDVKM. V was shortened by 6 bases and J by 12 bases, with 21 bases between the two germline ends. The CDR3 nucleotides read TGTGCCAGCAGCCGAATACATGGACAGCTTGGGCAGTTCTTC. Its protein is CASSRIHGQLGQFF.

This clonotype showed up just a few times. The CDR3 reads CASSYSRIGSQYF. The CDR3 DNA reads as TGTGCCAGCAGTTACTCTCGGATAGGATCCCAGTACTTC. This sequence joins TRBV6-5 and TRBJ2-5; D unresolved. This CDR3 spans 13 amino acids. The germline V gene has CDR1 MNHEY and CDR2 SVGAGI. V lost 0 bases and J lost 9, with 11 bases in between.

This clonotype has a count of ten or more. The chain couples TRBV28 to TRBJ2-7; TRBD2 might be the D (5 bases). V lost 10 bases and J lost 2, with 18 bases in between. Germline V gene lookup returns CDR1 MDHEN and CDR2 SYDVKM. This CDR3 has 14 amino acids. This CDR3 is CATRRSNEPYEQYF. DNA for the CDR3: TGTGCCACAAGGAGGTCTAATGAGCCCTACGAGCAGTACTTC.

The DNA of the CDR3 is TGCAGTGCCAGCTCGGGCAGCTCTGGAAACACCATATATTTT. Translation gives CSASSGSSGNTIYF. J is TRBJ1-3 and V is TRBV20-1; D not certain. Germline V gene sequence: CDR1 DFQATT, CDR2 SNEGSKA (reference sequence). CDR3 length equals 14 residues. Trimming pared 6 bases from V and 0 bases from J, leaving 12 bases between.

This clonotype was recorded many times. The chain recombines TRBV6-6 with TRBJ2-7; tentative D call: TRBD2 (6 bases). Per the germline V gene, CDR1 is MNHNY and CDR2 is SVGAGI (reference sequence). The CDR3 contains 13 residues. V was trimmed by 8 bases and J by 3 bases, leaving 14 bases between them. The CDR3 DNA follows: TGTGCCAGCTGCCTCGGAGCGGGCTACGAGCAGTACTTC. Translating gives CASCLGAGYEQYF.

As for this clonotype: It is likely a read error, because the conserved phenylalanine at the end of the CDR3 is missing. The chain uses TRBV5-6 and TRBJ2-5; 7 positions match TRBD1. From germline, CDR1 is SGHDT and CDR2 YYEEEE. This CDR3 has 13 amino acids. V lost 8 bases and J lost 2; bases outside the gene matches: 6. The CDR3 bases are TGTGCCAGTGGCTCGGACAGGCAAGAGACCCAGTACCTC. It encodes CASGSDRQETQYL.

Of note for this clonotype: The CDR3 carries no conserved terminal phenylalanine or tryptophan, so it likely arises from a read error. V gene TRBV4-2 combines with J gene TRBJ2-3; 11 bases match TRBD2. CDR3 length: 15 residues. The germline V gene has CDR1 LGHNA and CDR2 YNFKEQ. The CDR3 nucleotides read TGTGCGAGCAGCGCACTAGCGGGAGAGTTGGATACGCAGTATTAT. Its protein is CASSALAGELDTQYY.

The chain couples TRBV5-1 to TRBJ2-6; D not resolved. The germline gives CDR1 SGHRS, CDR2 YFSETQ. Trimming pared 1 base from V and 0 bases from J, leaving 5 bases between. This CDR3 comprises 15 residues. Here the CDR3 reads CASSLPNSGANVLTF. CDR3 coding DNA: TGCGCCAGCAGCTTGCCTAACTCTGGGGCCAACGTCCTGACTTTC.

As regards this clonotype: A much larger clone differs from this one at a single base, so this may be a read error. V usage is TRBV7-8 and J usage is TRBJ1-1; D uncertain. Looked up from germline, CDR1 is SGHVS and CDR2 is FQNEAQ. The CDR3 has 14 amino acids. CDR3 in DNA: TGTGTCAGCAGCCCCAACTCCATGAACACTGAAGCTTTCTTT. This gives the protein CVSSPNSMNTEAFF.

This clonotype was recorded at least ten times. This rearrangement joins TRBV5-1 to TRBJ2-7; D unresolved. Between the trimmed V and J ends, which lost 8 bases and 2 bases, there was a span of 11 bases. CDR1 and CDR2 (germline): SGHRS, YFSETQ. This CDR3 has 12 residues. The CDR3 reads CARSSTPYEQYF. In DNA, the CDR3 is TGCGCCAGAAGTTCCACTCCCTACGAGCAGTACTTC. Looking up the rest from reference TRBV5-1 and TRBJ2-7 gives the full variable domain: KAGVTQTPRYLIKTRGQQVTLSCSPISGHRSVSWYQQTPGQGLQFLFEYFSETQRNKGNFPGRFSGRQFSNSRSEMNVSTLELGDSALYLCARSSTPYEQYFGPGTRLTVT.

Notes on this clonotype: The junction shows a germline mismatch at one end, possibly a read error. The chain carries TRBV6-1 and TRBJ1-5; 12 bases align to TRBD1. CDR1 is MNHNS and CDR2 is SASEGT in the germline V gene. This CDR3 has 15 residues. CDR3 nucleotide sequence: TGTGCCAACAGTGACCGGGACAGGGGGCCTCAGCCCCAGCATTTT. It codes for CANSDRDRGPQPQHF.

A remark on this clonotype: One base away lies a much larger clone, so this may be a sequencing read error. This rearrangement joins TRBV7-9 to TRBJ1-2, with no clear D. The CDR3 has 14 residues. V was pared by 3 bases and J by 2 bases, with 10 bases between. Germline loops: CDR1 SEHNR, CDR2 FQNEAQ (reference sequence). Here the CDR3 reads CASSFVLGNYGYTF. DNA for the CDR3: TGTGCCAGCAGCTTTGTCCTCGGGAACTATGGCTACACCTTC.

This clonotype is deemed medium-sized. The chain is built from TRBV20-1 and TRBJ2-5; the D is unclear. This CDR3 is 14 amino acids long. The germline V and J ends were trimmed by 3 bases and 5 bases, with 16 bases remaining between them. Per the germline V gene, CDR1 is DFQATT and CDR2 is SNEGSKA (reference sequence). The CDR3 protein is CSASDWTGRETQYF. CDR3 nucleotide sequence: TGCAGTGCTAGCGATTGGACGGGCCGGGAGACCCAGTACTTC.

About this clonotype itself: A read error may produce the germline difference seen at one junction end. The genes are TRBV4-2 and TRBJ2-1; 7 bases agree with TRBD1. This CDR3 is 17 amino acids long. Germline V gives CDR1 LGHNA, CDR2 YNFKEQ. DNA for the CDR3: TGCGCCAGCAGCCACAGCCTCCGGGACAGAGGCTACAATGAGCTGTTCTTC. This encodes CASSHSLRDRGYNELFF.

The count of this clonotype is one. This is likely a read error, given that the CDR3 carries no conserved phenylalanine or tryptophan at its end. The chain has TRBV11-2 and TRBJ2-2; TRBD2 matches 7 bases. Trimming took 2 bases from V and 2 from J; bases not matched to a gene: 5. The CDR3 length is 16 residues. Germline V CDR1 and CDR2: SGHAT, FQNNGV. As DNA, the CDR3 is TGTGCCAGCAGCTTACTGGGCGGGAGTAACACCGGGGAGCTGTTTTCT. It translates to CASSLLGGSNTGELFS.

This clonotype was detected ten times or more. J is TRBJ2-7 and V is TRBV10-3; 8 nucleotides align to TRBD2. CDR3 length: 14 residues. V was pared by 4 bases and J by 2 bases, with 4 bases of the junction left unmatched. The V gene's germline CDR1 is ENHRY and CDR2 SYGVKD. Here the CDR3 reads CAISAGGSTYEQYF. The CDR3 DNA sequence: TGTGCCATCAGTGCGGGGGGGAGCACCTACGAGCAGTACTTC.

This clonotype was picked up a small number of times. The rearrangement joins TRBV24-1 to TRBJ2-1; 11 positions match TRBD2. CDR1 is KGHDR and CDR2 is SFDVKD in the germline V gene. The CDR3 is 16 amino acids. The junction had 5 bases not matched to a gene; V was cut back by 4 bases and J by 4 bases. DNA for the CDR3: TGTGCCACCAGTGACCTAGCGGGAGGTTCTTACAATGAGCAGTTCTTC. This gives the protein CATSDLAGGSYNEQFF.

This clonotype was detected ten times or more. As DNA, the CDR3 is TGCAGTGCTTGCGGGAGGCCATCCTACGAGCAGTACTTC. Its protein product is CSACGRPSYEQYF. The rearrangement links TRBV20-1 to TRBJ2-7, with 8 bases that match TRBD2. V was clipped by 5 bases and J by 1 base; unmatched bases: 4. Germline assignment: CDR1 DFQATT and CDR2 SNEGSKA (reference sequence). This CDR3 is built from 13 residues.

As concerns this clonotype: Without the conserved terminal phenylalanine or tryptophan, this CDR3 likely stems from a read error. This rearrangement joins TRBV6-2 or TRBV6-3 to TRBJ2-7, with D perhaps TRBD2 (6 bases). Per germline, CDR1 MNHEY and CDR2 SVGEGT. CDR3 length: 14 amino acids. The CDR3, as DNA: TGTGGCAGCAGTTACTCGTGGGAGGCCTACGAGCAGTACTCC. This encodes CGSSYSWEAYEQYS.

A remark on this clonotype: The CDR3 ends on some other residue instead of the conserved phenylalanine or tryptophan, so this is likely a read error. It is unclear where the CDR3 begins or ends on the DNA, so no DNA is shown, and the CDR3 is as TCRdb lists it. The chain links TRBV6-1 to TRBJ1-2; TRBD1, the table's D call, lacks a check against the DNA. The CDR3 sequence runs 15 residues, both termini included. Germline V gene sequence: CDR1 MNHNS, CDR2 SASEGT. This chain's CDR3 is CASSEALRGTYGHTL.

The J gene is TRBJ1-5, the V gene TRBV6-2 or TRBV6-3, with 9 bases that match TRBD1. V trimming: 7 bases; J trimming: 6 bases; junction bases outside the gene matches: 10. The V gene's germline CDR1 is MNHEY and CDR2 SVGEGT. There are 15 residues in the CDR3. The CDR3 nucleotides are TGTGCCAGCACCGGGACAGGGAGGGTAAGTCAGCCCCAGCATTTT. Translated: CASTGTGRVSQPQHF.

This rearrangement joins TRBV29-1 to TRBJ2-1; D possibly matches TRBD1 or TRBD2 (5 bases each). Trimming pared 1 base from V and 8 bases from J, leaving 18 bases between. The CDR3 runs to 15 residues. Germline CDR1 is SQVTM and CDR2 is ANQGSEA. CDR3 nucleotide sequence: TGCAGCGTTGAAGTTCCGGGGCAGGCCTTTGATGAGCAGTTCTTC. It is translated as CSVEVPGQAFDEQFF.

On this clonotype: An end of the junction does not agree with germline; a read error may underlie this. The rearrangement uses TRBV6-5 and TRBJ2-6, with D tentatively TRBD2 (6 bases). The CDR3 runs to 18 residues. CDR1 and CDR2 from the germline V gene are MNHEY and SVGAGI. Here the CDR3 DNA reads TGTGCCAGCACCCTAAAGGGCCGGGGGAGCTCTGGGACCAACGTCCTGACATTC. It is translated as CASTLKGRGSSGTNVLTF.

Concerning this clonotype itself: The junction differs from germline at one of its ends, possibly a read error. The chain joins TRBV4-2 to TRBJ2-3; D remains unclear. Germline V gives CDR1 LGHNA, CDR2 YNFKEQ. The CDR3 length is 18 residues. The CDR3 coding sequence is TGTGCCATCAGCCAAGTGGTCATGGTTAGCTATAGCACAGATACGCAGTATTTT. This translates into CAISQVVMVSYSTDTQYF.

This chain connects TRBV11-2 to TRBJ1-2; D may be TRBD1 (6 bases). The CDR3 extends over 12 amino acids. Per the germline V gene, CDR1 is SGHAT and CDR2 is FQNNGV. V was trimmed by 9 bases and J by 6 bases, leaving 14 bases between them. CDR3 residues: CASRSDRHGYTF. As DNA, the CDR3 is TGTGCCAGTAGGAGTGACAGGCATGGCTACACCTTC. Based on the CDR3 plus reference TRBV11-2 and TRBJ1-2, the full variable domain is EAGVAQSPRYKIIEKRQSVAFWCNPISGHATLYWYQQILGQGPKLLIQFQNNGVVDDSQLPKDRFSAERLKGVDSTLKIQPAKLEDSAVYLCASRSDRHGYTFGSGTRLTVV.